This T cell receptor (beta chain) was retrieved from a study of blood T cell repertoires in COVID-19. Study information: Both acute and convalescent COVID-19 samples were obtained from the United States, Italy and Spain. T cells, B-cell-depleted T cells, or PBMCs supplied cDNA or gDNA.

Enrolled during active infection, Seattle patients were then followed longitudinally. In the original analysis: For nucleated cells, counts were estimated from reference gene primer amplification. The data were produced by immunoSEQ multiplex PCR, yet TCRdb's version contains in-frame clones alone and is incomplete. That table gives V, J and clone size, and the DNA gave D and trimming. The repertoire consists of about 390,000 clones, with around 87% occurring once and the leading ten covering roughly 2%. Germline lookup yields CDR1 SGDLS and CDR2 YYNGEE. This CDR3 contains 14 residues. Trimming stripped 0 bases from V and 7 bases from J, with 8 bases between.

This receptor was identified in a woman aged 55-69 years with COVID-19, enrolled during active disease. The sequencing input was peripheral blood. The J gene is TRBJ1-6, the V gene TRBV9; perhaps TRBD1 as D (6 bases). The CDR3 nucleotides are TGTGCCAGCAGCGTAGGACAGGCAAATTCACCCCTCCACTTT. Residues: CASSVGQANSPLHF.